Listed here are 27 T cell receptor beta chains from one sample, sequenced in a study of blood T cell repertoires in COVID-19. The repertoire was sequenced with immunoSEQ multiplex PCR; TCRdb's copy has only in-frame clones and lacks some. The repertoire has approximately 160,000 clones, about four fifths of them found once; the top ten carry more than 9.5%. Sequencing was done on a sample of peripheral blood. The receptors derive from a man aged 55-75 years with active or convalescent COVID-19.

This sequence joins TRBV3-1 (or the pseudogene TRBV3-2) and TRBJ2-1; the match to TRBD2 covers 14 bases. Germline loops: CDR1 LGHDT, CDR2 YNNKEL (reference sequence). Trimming took 4 bases from V and 6 from J; bases not matched to a gene: 2. CDR3 length: 15 amino acids. The CDR3 DNA reads TGTGCCAGCAGCCTCGGACTAGCGGGGGGCAATGAGCAGTTCTTC. This encodes CASSLGLAGGNEQFF.

This chain links TRBV25-1 with TRBJ2-7; tentative D call: TRBD1 (5 bases). Trimming took off 6 bases at V and 2 bases at J, with 8 bases between the two ends. Germline V gene data show CDR1 as MGHDK and CDR2 as SYGVNS. This CDR3 is 12 amino acids long. The CDR3 bases are TGTGCCAGCAGGGACACTGCCTACGAGCAGTACTTC. Its protein product is CASRDTAYEQYF.

The gene calls are TRBV6-5 and TRBJ2-1; TRBD2 aligns across 10 bases. The CDR3 consists of 14 residues. Trimming cost V 6 bases and J 7 bases; bases outside gene matches: 6. Germline CDR1 reads MNHEY; CDR2 reads SVGAGI. CDR3 DNA sequence: TGTGCCAGCAGGGCTAGCGGGAGTGGAAATGAGCAGTTCTTC. The encoded protein is CASRASGSGNEQFF.

The chain combines TRBV6-5 with TRBJ1-5; maybe TRBD1 (6 bases). With 6 bases removed from V and 5 bases from J, the gap between germline ends came to 11 bases. The CDR3 consists of 13 residues. CDR1 is MNHEY, CDR2 SVGAGI, per germline. DNA for the CDR3: TGTGCCAGCAGCGGGACAAAGGATCAGCCCCAGCATTTT. Translation gives CASSGTKDQPQHF.

The rearrangement links TRBV5-6 to TRBJ2-1; D is perhaps TRBD2 (6 bases). This CDR3 is built from 16 residues. The V gene lost 4 bases and the J gene lost 0 bases, with 14 bases spanning the gap. Germline V gene sequence: CDR1 SGHDT, CDR2 YYEEEE. The DNA for the CDR3 is TGTGCCAGCAGCCGTCGGGCGGGGAGCTCCTACAATGAGCAGTTCTTC. Translating gives CASSRRAGSSYNEQFF.

This chain joins TRBV6-5 and TRBJ1-5, with 10 bases identical to TRBD1. Germline V CDR1 and CDR2: MNHEY, SVGAGI. V trimming: 6 bases; J trimming: 4 bases; junction bases outside the gene matches: 6. This CDR3 has 15 amino acids. CDR3: CASSARTGGNQPQHF. The CDR3 nucleotides are TGTGCCAGCAGCGCCAGGACAGGGGGAAATCAGCCCCAGCATTTT.

The chain employs TRBV6-6 and TRBJ2-6, with a weak D call TRBD2 (5 bases). Germline V gene sequence: CDR1 MNHNY, CDR2 SVGAGI (reference sequence). This CDR3 contains 14 residues. V was shortened by 7 bases and J by 1 base, with 8 bases between the two germline ends. The CDR3 spells CASKRGSGANVLTF. The CDR3 DNA follows: TGTGCCAGCAAACGGGGTTCTGGGGCCAACGTCCTGACTTTC.

Notes on this clone: The junction departs from the called germline gene at one end, perhaps through a read error. This chain links TRBV7-7 with TRBJ2-2; 7 nucleotides match TRBD1. Looked up from germline, CDR1 is SSHAT and CDR2 is FNYEAQ (reference sequence). This CDR3 has 15 amino acids. The CDR3 nucleotides are TGTGCTAGCAGCCTAGGGGGCGCGGACACCGGGGAGCTGTTTTTT. This sequence encodes CASSLGGADTGELFF.

J is TRBJ1-4 and V is TRBV5-1, with D maybe TRBD1 (5 bases). The germline CDR1 and CDR2 sequences are SGHRS and YFSETQ. CDR3 size: 14 residues. V was shortened by 1 base and J by 8 bases, with 12 bases between the two germline ends. This CDR3 reads CASSLNGGGEKLFF. The DNA for the CDR3 is TGCGCCAGCAGCTTGAACGGGGGTGGGGAAAAACTGTTTTTT.

The J gene is TRBJ2-3, the V gene TRBV7-9, with 13 nucleotides matching TRBD2. CDR3 length: 15 residues. Germline V lookup: CDR1 SEHNR, CDR2 FQNEAQ (reference sequence). V shed 5 bases, J shed 4 bases, and the junction held 3 bases outside the gene matches. The CDR3 sequence: CASSRTSGSPDTQYF. The CDR3 DNA reads as TGTGCCAGCAGCCGGACTAGCGGGAGTCCAGATACGCAGTATTTT.

The chain is built from TRBV28 and TRBJ1-5; D is ambiguous. The CDR3 consists of 14 residues. CDR1 MDHEN and CDR2 SYDVKM come from the germline V gene. V lost 5 bases to trimming and J lost 1 base, with 9 bases between them. In nucleotides, the CDR3 is TGTGCCAGCAGTAAAGGGAGAAGCAATCAGCCCCAGCATTTT. Protein: CASSKGRSNQPQHF.

This clone was seen more than once but under ten times. The rearrangement uses TRBV11-2 and TRBJ2-1; 15 bases fit TRBD2. This CDR3 comprises 16 residues. The ends lost 5 bases at V and 7 bases at J; junction bases unmatched: 6. The germline V gene encodes CDR1 SGHAT and CDR2 FQNNGV. CDR3 nucleotides: TGTGCCAGCAGCGGAAGGACTAGCGGGGGGGATAATGAGCAGTTCTTC. This translates into CASSGRTSGGDNEQFF.

V usage is TRBV5-4 and J usage is TRBJ2-1; D possibly corresponds to TRBD2 (7 bases). Deletions cut 0 bases from V and 3 bases from J, with 10 bases between. The CDR3 contains 15 residues. CDR1 and CDR2 from the germline V gene are SGHNT and YYREEE (reference sequence). This chain's CDR3 is CASSLGGGGYNEQFF. The CDR3 DNA follows: TGTGCCAGCAGCTTGGGGGGAGGGGGCTACAATGAGCAGTTCTTC.

This rearrangement joins TRBV27 to TRBJ1-1, with 7 bases aligning to TRBD1. V shed 5 bases and J 0 bases; nucleotides not matched to a gene: 6. CDR3 length equals 15 residues. Per germline, CDR1 MNHEY and CDR2 SMNVEV (reference sequence). The CDR3 DNA reads TGTGCCAGCAGTCAAAGGACAGGCTTGAACACTGAAGCTTTCTTT. Protein: CASSQRTGLNTEAFF.

This chain links TRBV24-1 with TRBJ2-1; 9 bases map to TRBD2. The junction had 3 bases not matched to a gene; V was cut back by 1 base and J by 3 bases. CDR1 and CDR2 from the germline V gene are KGHDR and SFDVKD. The CDR3 sequence is 16 residues long. The CDR3 spells CATSDFAGGGYNEQFF. The CDR3 nucleotides read TGTGCCACCAGTGATTTCGCGGGAGGGGGCTACAATGAGCAGTTCTTC.

The rearrangement links TRBV2 to TRBJ2-7; D is unclear. CDR1 is SNHLY and CDR2 is FYNNEI in the germline V gene. V lost 4 bases, J lost 2 bases, and 9 bases lay in between. This CDR3 comprises 13 residues. CDR3 nucleotides: TGTGCCAGCAGTGGCGTCAAGACCTACGAGCAGTACTTC. Its translation: CASSGVKTYEQYF. The full variable domain, with the rest looked up from reference TRBV2 and TRBJ2-7, is EPEVTQTPSHQVTQMGQEVILRCVPISNHLYFYWYRQILGQKVEFLVSFYNNEISEKSEIFDDQFSVERPDGSNFTLKIRSTKLEDSAMYFCASSGVKTYEQYFGPGTRLTVT.

This clone appeared a few times. The V and J genes are TRBV9 and TRBJ2-2, with 9 bases identical to TRBD1. After removal of 3 bases from V and 6 bases from J, the junction contained 3 bases not matched to a gene. The CDR3 contains 14 residues. Germline lookup yields CDR1 SGDLS and CDR2 YYNGEE. In DNA, the CDR3 is TGTGCCAGCAGCGCCAGACAGGGGGCCGGGGAGCTGTTTTTT. Translation gives CASSARQGAGELFF.

V gene TRBV5-6 combines with J gene TRBJ1-1; 8 bases map to TRBD1. CDR1 and CDR2 from the germline V gene are SGHDT and YYEEEE. The length of the CDR3 is 12 residues. V lost 4 bases to trimming and J lost 5 bases; unmatched junction nucleotides: 1. The CDR3 DNA reads TGTGCCAGCAGCCGGACAGGGACTGAAGCTTTCTTT. Its protein is CASSRTGTEAFF.

This clone appeared a single time. The chain is built from TRBV9 and TRBJ2-1; TRBD2 matches at 11 bases. Unmatched junction bases numbered 5, after V lost 6 bases and J lost 3 bases. The CDR3 loop spans 15 amino acids. Germline lookup yields CDR1 SGDLS and CDR2 YYNGEE. The CDR3 here is CASKPGTSGYNEQFF. The DNA of the CDR3 is TGTGCCAGCAAACCCGGGACTAGCGGCTACAATGAGCAGTTCTTC.

The chain links TRBV5-6 to TRBJ1-1, with D unclear. V lost 3 bases, J lost 4 bases, and 25 bases lay in between. The germline V gene encodes CDR1 SGHDT and CDR2 YYEEEE. This CDR3 is 18 amino acids long. This CDR3 reads CASSYILVAGGGGTEAFF. The CDR3 DNA sequence: TGTGCCAGCAGCTACATCCTTGTCGCAGGTGGAGGCGGCACTGAAGCTTTCTTT.

This clone appeared once. The chain carries TRBV5-4 and TRBJ2-2, with D maybe TRBD2 (7 bases). V was pared by 4 bases and J by 2 bases, with 12 bases between. Germline CDR1 and CDR2: SGHNT and YYREEE (reference sequence). This CDR3 is built from 15 residues. The CDR3: CASSGRGANTGELFF. In DNA, the CDR3 is TGTGCCAGCAGCGGCCGGGGGGCTAACACCGGGGAGCTGTTTTTT.

V is TRBV5-1 and J is TRBJ1-4, with D maybe TRBD1 (6 bases). The V and J ends lost 5 bases and 3 bases respectively, with 11 bases between them. CDR1 SGHRS and CDR2 YFSETQ come from the germline V gene. The CDR3 extends over 14 amino acids. This chain's CDR3 is CASSAGAPNEKLFF. The CDR3 nucleotides read TGCGCCAGCAGTGCGGGGGCGCCTAATGAAAAACTGTTTTTT.

This chain connects TRBV6-5 to TRBJ1-4; TRBD1 might be the D (5 bases). The CDR3 sequence is 14 residues long. Trimming removed 0 bases at V and 3 bases at J, with 5 bases between. CDR1 and CDR2 (germline): MNHEY, SVGAGI. The CDR3 reads CASSYSGANEKLFF. In DNA, the CDR3 is TGTGCCAGCAGTTACTCAGGGGCTAATGAAAAACTGTTTTTT.

The chain couples TRBV5-1 to TRBJ2-3; 7 bases are a match to TRBD2. The CDR3 runs to 15 residues. Germline-derived CDR1 and CDR2 are SGHRS and YFSETQ. With V trimmed by 0 bases and J by 5 bases, 6 bases remained unmatched. The CDR3 nucleotides read TGCGCCAGCAGCTTGGGCTCTAGCGGATTAGATACGCAGTATTTT. It yields the protein CASSLGSSGLDTQYF.

This chain uses TRBV5-5 with TRBJ2-3; D perhaps matches TRBD2 (6 bases). Germline V gives CDR1 SGHKS, CDR2 YYEKEE (reference sequence). This CDR3 comprises 15 residues. V was clipped by 4 bases and J by 2 bases, with 14 bases between them. The CDR3 sequence: CASSRGLSYTDTQYF. Written as DNA, the CDR3 is TGTGCCAGCAGCCGCGGACTATCTTACACAGATACGCAGTATTTT. The complete variable domain, with remaining parts taken from reference TRBV5-5 and TRBJ2-3, reads DAGVTQSPTHLIKTRGQQVTLRCSPISGHKSVSWYQQVLGQGPQFIFQYYEKEERGRGNFPDRFSARQFPNYSSELNVNALLLGDSALYLCASSRGLSYTDTQYFGPGTRLTVL.

This clone was counted between two and nine times. The CDR3 loop reads CASSPRTGLDTQYF. CDR3 in DNA: TGTGCCAGCAGCCCCAGGACAGGGCTAGATACGCAGTATTTT. This sequence joins TRBV11-1 and TRBJ2-3; 8 positions agree with TRBD1. J lost 5 bases, V lost 5 bases, and 6 bases had no gene match. The CDR3 totals 14 residues. The germline gives CDR1 SGHAT, CDR2 FQDESV (reference sequence).

This chain links TRBV6-6 with TRBJ1-3; tentatively, D is TRBD1 (5 bases). V lost 7 bases and J lost 3, with 10 bases in between. CDR1 and CDR2 (germline): MNHNY, SVGAGI (reference sequence). The CDR3 extends over 13 amino acids. DNA for the CDR3: TGTGCCAGCATAGTAGGGGTTGGAAACACCATATATTTT. Protein: CASIVGVGNTIYF.